Following are 3 T cell receptor beta chains from one sample sequenced in a study of CD8+CD57+ T cells in acquired aplastic anemia. The use of genomic DNA as template underpinned the TCR beta VDJ and CDR3 profiling. TCRdb re-analysed the reads in MiXCR, keeping a single row per CDR3 protein. The table includes 150,000 to 160,000 distinct CDR3 sequences, around half detected once. Before being chosen for sequencing, patients had shown CD8+CD57+ cell expansion by flow cytometry. The sequencing input was sorted CD4+, CD8+, or CD8+CD57+ T cells (not recorded which) from PBMCs. The receptor set was obtained from a human donor with aplastic anemia.

This chain joins TRBV9 and TRBJ2-3; perhaps TRBD2 as D (6 bases). Trimming pared 4 bases from V and 1 base from J, leaving 16 bases between. This CDR3 is 16 amino acids long. Looked up from germline, CDR1 is SGDLS and CDR2 is YYNGEE. The CDR3 here is CASSPRLATGTDTQYF. CDR3 sequence (DNA): TGTGCCAGCAGCCCTCGGCTAGCGACCGGCACAGATACGCAGTATTTT.

The chain employs TRBV5-6 and TRBJ2-7, with D perhaps matching TRBD2 (5 bases). The CDR3 is made up of 13 amino acids. Germline loops: CDR1 SGHDT, CDR2 YYEEEE. Trimming took 4 bases from V and 3 from J, leaving 11 bases between them. DNA of the CDR3: TGTGCCAGCAGCGACCGGGGAAACTACGAGCAGTACTTC. Protein: CASSDRGNYEQYF.

This clonotype was seen more than once but under ten times. V is TRBV15 and J is TRBJ2-3; 11 nucleotides agree with TRBD2. The CDR3 loop spans 16 amino acids. Losses at the gene ends were 5 bases for V and 1 base for J; bases not matched to a gene: 5. Germline V gene lookup returns CDR1 LNHNV and CDR2 YYDKDF (reference sequence). For the CDR3, the DNA is TGTGCCACCAGCGCGGGACTAGCGGCGGGCACAGATACGCAGTATTTT. Translation: CATSAGLAAGTDTQYF.